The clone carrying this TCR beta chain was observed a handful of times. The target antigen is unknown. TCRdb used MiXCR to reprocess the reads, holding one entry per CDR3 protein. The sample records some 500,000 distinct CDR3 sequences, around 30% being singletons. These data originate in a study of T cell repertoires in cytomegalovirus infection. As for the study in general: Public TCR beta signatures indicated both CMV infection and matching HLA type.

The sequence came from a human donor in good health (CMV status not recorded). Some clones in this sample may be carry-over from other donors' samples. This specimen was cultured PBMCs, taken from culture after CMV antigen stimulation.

This CDR3 is CASSVGATGTEAFF. The CDR3 nucleotides are TGTGCCAGCAGCGTCGGGGCGACCGGCACTGAAGCTTTCTTT. The chain uses TRBV7-2 and TRBJ1-1, with a tentative D call TRBD1 (5 bases). The germline CDR1 and CDR2 sequences are SGHTA and FQGNSA. Trimming took 5 bases from V and 4 from J, leaving 14 bases between them. The CDR3 sequence is 14 residues long.